This T cell receptor beta chain derives from a study of tumour-infiltrating T cells in Burkitt lymphoma. Study as a whole: All epidemiological Burkitt lymphoma subtypes were represented in the cohort. Survival, overall and progression-free, tracked with productive clonality.

Only a few counts were recorded for this clone. Its cognate antigen is unknown. Generated by immunoSEQ multiplex PCR, the TCRdb table keeps only in-frame clones and is missing some. This table has about 46,000 clones, roughly 31% appearing once. Notes on the study in general: Many Burkitt lymphoma patients shared several public clonotypes.

The specimen was tumor tissue. This receptor was identified in a human donor with Burkitt lymphoma.

Here the CDR3 DNA reads TGTGCCAGCAGCTCCGACAGGGTTGGGGACGAGCAGTACTTC. This sequence encodes CASSSDRVGDEQYF. The chain employs TRBV13 and TRBJ2-7; TRBD1 aligns across 7 bases. V dropped 4 bases and J dropped 5; count of bases not matched to a gene: 8. Germline lookup yields CDR1 PRHDT and CDR2 FYEKMQ (reference sequence). CDR3 size: 14 residues.